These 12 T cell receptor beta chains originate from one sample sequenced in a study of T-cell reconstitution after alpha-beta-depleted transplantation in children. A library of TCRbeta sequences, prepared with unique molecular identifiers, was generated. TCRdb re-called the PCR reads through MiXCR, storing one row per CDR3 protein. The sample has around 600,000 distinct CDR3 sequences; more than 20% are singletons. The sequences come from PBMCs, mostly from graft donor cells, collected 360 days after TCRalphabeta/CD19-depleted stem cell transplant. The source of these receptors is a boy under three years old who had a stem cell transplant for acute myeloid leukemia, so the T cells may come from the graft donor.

The CDR3 DNA follows: TGCAGCGTTGAAGAGGAGGCAGGGTGGGAAGAGACCCAGTACTTC. Its protein is CSVEEEAGWEETQYF. The chain couples TRBV29-1 to TRBJ2-5; D may correspond to TRBD1 or TRBD2 (5 bases each). The CDR3 extends over 15 amino acids. Germline V gene data show CDR1 as SQVTM and CDR2 as ANQGSEA. V was cut by 0 bases and J by 3 bases, with 14 bases left in between.

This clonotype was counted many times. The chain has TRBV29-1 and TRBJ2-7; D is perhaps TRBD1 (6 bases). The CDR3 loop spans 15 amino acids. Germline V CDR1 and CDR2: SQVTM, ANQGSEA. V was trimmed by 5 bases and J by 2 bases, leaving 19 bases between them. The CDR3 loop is CSVMEVSRGPYEQYF. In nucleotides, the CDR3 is TGCAGCGTTATGGAGGTTAGCAGGGGACCCTACGAGCAGTACTTC.

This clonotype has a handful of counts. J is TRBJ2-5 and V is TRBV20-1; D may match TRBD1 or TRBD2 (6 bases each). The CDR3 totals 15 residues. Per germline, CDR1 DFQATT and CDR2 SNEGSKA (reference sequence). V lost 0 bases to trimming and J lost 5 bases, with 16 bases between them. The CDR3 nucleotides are TGCAGTGCTAGAGATCTTTTCGGGGGCCGGGAGACCCAGTACTTC. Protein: CSARDLFGGRETQYF.

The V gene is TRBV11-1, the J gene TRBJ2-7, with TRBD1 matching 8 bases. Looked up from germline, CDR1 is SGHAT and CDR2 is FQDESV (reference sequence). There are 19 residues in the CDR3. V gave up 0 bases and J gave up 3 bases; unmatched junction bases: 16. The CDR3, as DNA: TGTGCCAGCAGCTTAGCGTTCATTCGGGGGACAGGTCCTTTCTACGAGCAGTACTTC. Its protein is CASSLAFIRGTGPFYEQYF.

Here the CDR3 DNA reads TGTGCCAGCAGCTTAAGAGGATCCAGGGCGGACACCGGGGAGCTGTTTTTT. Its protein product is CASSLRGSRADTGELFF. This rearrangement joins TRBV11-2 to TRBJ2-2, with D perhaps TRBD1 (5 bases). Germline values: CDR1 SGHAT, CDR2 FQNNGV. Trimming took off 2 bases at V and 3 bases at J, with 16 bases between the two ends. The CDR3 extends over 17 amino acids.

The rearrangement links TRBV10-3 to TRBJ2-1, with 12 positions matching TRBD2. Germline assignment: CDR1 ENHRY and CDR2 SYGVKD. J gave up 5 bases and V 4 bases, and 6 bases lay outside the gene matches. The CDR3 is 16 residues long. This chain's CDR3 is CAISVPPSGGDNEQFF. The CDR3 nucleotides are TGTGCCATCAGTGTGCCGCCTAGCGGGGGGGACAATGAGCAGTTCTTC.

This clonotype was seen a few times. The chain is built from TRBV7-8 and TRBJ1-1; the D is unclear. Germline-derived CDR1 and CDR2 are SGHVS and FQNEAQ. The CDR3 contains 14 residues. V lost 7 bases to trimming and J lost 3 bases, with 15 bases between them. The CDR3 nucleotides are TGTGCCAGCAACCAGGTGGGAGGTGACACTGAAGCTTTCTTT. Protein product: CASNQVGGDTEAFF. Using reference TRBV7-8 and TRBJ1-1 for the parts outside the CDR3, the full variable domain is GAGVSQSPRYKVAKRGQDVALRCDPISGHVSLFWYQQALGQGPEFLTYFQNEAQLDKSGLPSDRFFAERPEGSVSTLKIQRTQQEDSAVYLCASNQVGGDTEAFFGQGTRLTVV.

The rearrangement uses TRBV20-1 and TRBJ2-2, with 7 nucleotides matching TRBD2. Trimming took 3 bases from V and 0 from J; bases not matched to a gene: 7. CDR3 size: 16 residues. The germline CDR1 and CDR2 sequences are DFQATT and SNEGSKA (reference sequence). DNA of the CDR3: TGCAGTGCTAGGATGTTGGGGGGGTCGAACACCGGGGAGCTGTTTTTT. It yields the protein CSARMLGGSNTGELFF.

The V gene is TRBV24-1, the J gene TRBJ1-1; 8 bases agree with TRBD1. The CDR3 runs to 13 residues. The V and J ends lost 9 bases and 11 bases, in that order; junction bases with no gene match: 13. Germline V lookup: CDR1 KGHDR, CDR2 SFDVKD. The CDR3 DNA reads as TGTGCCACCGAGCCTTCAGGGGGCGCGAGGGCTTTCTTT. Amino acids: CATEPSGGARAFF.

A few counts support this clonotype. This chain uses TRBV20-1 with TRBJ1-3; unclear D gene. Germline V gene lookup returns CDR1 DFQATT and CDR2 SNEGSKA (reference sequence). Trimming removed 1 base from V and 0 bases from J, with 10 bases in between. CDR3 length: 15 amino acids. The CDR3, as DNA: TGCAGTGCTAGAGCCTCCACGGGCTCTGGAAACACCATATATTTT. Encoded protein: CSARASTGSGNTIYF.

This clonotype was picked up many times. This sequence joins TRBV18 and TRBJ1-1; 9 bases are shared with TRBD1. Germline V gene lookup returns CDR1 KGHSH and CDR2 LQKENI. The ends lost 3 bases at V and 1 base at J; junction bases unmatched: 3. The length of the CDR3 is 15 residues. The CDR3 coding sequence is TGTGCCAGCTCACCCGGGACAGGGACGAACACTGAAGCTTTCTTT. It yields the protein CASSPGTGTNTEAFF.

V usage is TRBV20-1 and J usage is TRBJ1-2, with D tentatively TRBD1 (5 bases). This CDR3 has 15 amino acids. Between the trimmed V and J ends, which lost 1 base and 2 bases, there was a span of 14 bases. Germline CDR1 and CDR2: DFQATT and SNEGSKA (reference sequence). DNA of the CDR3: TGCAGTGCTAGAGGGGGTGGGACCATCAACTATGGCTACACCTTC. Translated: CSARGGGTINYGYTF.